The T cell receptor (beta chain) described here comes from a study of blood T cell repertoires in COVID-19. Turning to the study itself: Donors in the United States, Italy and Spain gave samples during acute or convalescent COVID-19.

The germline V and J ends were trimmed by 0 bases and 2 bases, with 8 bases remaining between them. The CDR3 has 14 amino acids. The repertoire was sequenced with immunoSEQ multiplex PCR; TCRdb's copy has only in-frame clones and lacks some. The data contain over 60,000 clones, around four fifths of them singletons. Sequences were obtained from peripheral blood. The sequence was obtained from a human donor in a cohort sampled during active COVID-19. The chain recombines TRBV23-1 with TRBJ2-7, with D possibly matching TRBD1 (5 bases). TRBV23-1 is reported as an ORF; its role is uncertain. The CDR3 here is CASSQSLGPYEQYF. As DNA, the CDR3 is TGCGCCAGCAGTCAATCGTTGGGGCCCTACGAGCAGTACTTC.